Described below is a single T cell receptor (beta chain) sequence and its context. The sample is drawn from a study of shared clonotypes between healthy human individuals. The unsorted samples took some 90 million PBMCs to get genomic DNA. Clones were sequenced by immunoSEQ multiplex PCR, and TCRdb holds only the in-frame ones, with some missing. Counted here are about half a million clones, over 70% occurring once; the ten biggest clones make up approximately 12%. The sequence came from a middle-aged woman in good health. Some clones in this sample may be carry-over from other donors' samples. The sample consisted of PBMCs.

The CDR3 is CATSRDLVIHEQYF. CDR3 DNA: TGTGCCACCAGCAGAGATCTAGTTATCCACGAGCAGTACTTC. The rearrangement uses TRBV15 and TRBJ2-7; D not resolved. This CDR3 comprises 14 residues. Germline V gene sequence: CDR1 LNHNV, CDR2 YYDKDF (reference sequence). The ends were cut back, 0 bases at V and 5 bases at J, with 11 bases in the middle.